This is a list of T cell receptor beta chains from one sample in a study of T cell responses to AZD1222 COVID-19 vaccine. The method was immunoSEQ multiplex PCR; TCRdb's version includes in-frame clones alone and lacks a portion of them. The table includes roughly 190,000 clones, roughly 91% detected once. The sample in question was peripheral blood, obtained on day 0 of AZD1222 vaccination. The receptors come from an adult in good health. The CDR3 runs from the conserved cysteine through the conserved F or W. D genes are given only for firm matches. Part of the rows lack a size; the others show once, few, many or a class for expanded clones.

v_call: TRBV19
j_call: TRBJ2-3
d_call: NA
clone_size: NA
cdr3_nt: TGTGCCAGTAGTATTGTAGGGACCACAGATACGCAGTATTTT
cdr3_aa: CASSIVGTTDTQYF

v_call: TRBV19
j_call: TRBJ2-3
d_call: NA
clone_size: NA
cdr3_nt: TGTGCCAGTAGTATAGTCGCCAGAAGCACAGATACGCAGTATTTT
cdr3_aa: CASSIVARSTDTQYF

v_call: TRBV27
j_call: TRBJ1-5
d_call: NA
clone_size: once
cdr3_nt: TGTGCCAGCGGGCAGCTTAGCAATCAGCCCCAGCATTTT
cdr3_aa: CASGQLSNQPQHF

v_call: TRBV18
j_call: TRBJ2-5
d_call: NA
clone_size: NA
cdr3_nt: TGTGCCAGCTCACCAGGTCTCGAGACCCAGTACTTC
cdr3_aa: CASSPGLETQYF

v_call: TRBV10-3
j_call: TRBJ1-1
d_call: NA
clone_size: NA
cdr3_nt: TGTGCCATCAGTGATTCTAGTCATCTGGAAAGGACGGCTGAAGCTTTCTTT
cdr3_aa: CAISDSSHLERTAEAFF

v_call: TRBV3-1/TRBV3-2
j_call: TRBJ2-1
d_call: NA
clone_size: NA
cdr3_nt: TGTGCCAGCAGCCAAGCGTGGACTGTCCCATACAATGAGCAGTTCTTC
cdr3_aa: CASSQAWTVPYNEQFF

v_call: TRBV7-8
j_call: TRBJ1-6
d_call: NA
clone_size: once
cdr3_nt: TGTGCCAGCAGCCCGAAGTCCGGGAATCATAATTCACCCCTCCACTTT
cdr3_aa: CASSPKSGNHNSPLHF

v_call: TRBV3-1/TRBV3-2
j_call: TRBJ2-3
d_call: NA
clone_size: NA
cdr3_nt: TGTGCCAGCAGGGACATACTAGGGAATGAGGATACGCAGTATTTT
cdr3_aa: CASRDILGNEDTQYF

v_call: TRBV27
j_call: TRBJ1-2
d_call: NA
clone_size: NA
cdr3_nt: TGTGCCAGCAGTTTAATCAGGGGCGCGAGCTATGGCTACACCTTC
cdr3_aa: CASSLIRGASYGYTF

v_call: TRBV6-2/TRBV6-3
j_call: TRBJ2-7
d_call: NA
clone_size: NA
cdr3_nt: TGTGCCAGCAGTTACACCGTGAAAATCTACGAGCAGTACTTC
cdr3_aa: CASSYTVKIYEQYF

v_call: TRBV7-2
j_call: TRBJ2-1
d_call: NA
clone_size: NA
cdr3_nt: TGTGCCAGCAGCTTTTCCGGGCCATACAATGAGCAGTTCTTC
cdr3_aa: CASSFSGPYNEQFF

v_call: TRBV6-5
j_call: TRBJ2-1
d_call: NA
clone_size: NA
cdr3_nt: TGTGCCAGCAGTTACCCTCCGAACAATGAGCAGTTCTTC
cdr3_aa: CASSYPPNNEQFF

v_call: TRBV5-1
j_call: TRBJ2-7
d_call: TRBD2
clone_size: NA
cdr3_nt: TGCGCCAGCAGCCCGGGACTAGCGGGGGCCGACGAGCAGTACTTC
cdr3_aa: CASSPGLAGADEQYF

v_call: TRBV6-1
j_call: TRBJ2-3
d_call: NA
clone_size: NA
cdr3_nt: TGTGCCAGCAGTGAATCCAAAGCCAGGGATACGCAGTATTTT
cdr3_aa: CASSESKARDTQYF

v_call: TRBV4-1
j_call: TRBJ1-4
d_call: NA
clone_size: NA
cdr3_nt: TGCGCCAGCAGCCAACTCACGGGAACAACTAATGAAAAACTGTTTTTT
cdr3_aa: CASSQLTGTTNEKLFF

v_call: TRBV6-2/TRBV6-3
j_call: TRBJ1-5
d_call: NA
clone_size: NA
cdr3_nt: TGTGCCAGCAGTTACTCGGCCGGGGATCAGCCCCAGCATTTT
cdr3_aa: CASSYSAGDQPQHF

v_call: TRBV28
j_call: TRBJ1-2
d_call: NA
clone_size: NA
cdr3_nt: TGTGCCAGCACCCAAAGTACCTATGGCTACACCTTC
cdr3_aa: CASTQSTYGYTF

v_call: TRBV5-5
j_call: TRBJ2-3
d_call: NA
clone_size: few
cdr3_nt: TGTGCCAGCAGCCCGGGACGGATTAGCACAGATACGCAGTATTTT
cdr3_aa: CASSPGRISTDTQYF

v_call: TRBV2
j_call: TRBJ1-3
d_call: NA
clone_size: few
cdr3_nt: TGTGCCAGCACCGGGGAGGTGTCTGGAAACACCATATATTTT
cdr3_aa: CASTGEVSGNTIYF

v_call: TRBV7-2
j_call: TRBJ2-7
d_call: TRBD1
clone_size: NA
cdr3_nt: TGTGCCAGCAGCTCCGGATGGGGGACAGGCTCCTACGAGCAGTACTTC
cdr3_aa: CASSSGWGTGSYEQYF

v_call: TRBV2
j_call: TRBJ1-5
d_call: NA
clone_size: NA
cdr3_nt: TGTGCCAGCAGTGAAGGGGGATTGGGCAATCAGCCCCAGCATTTT
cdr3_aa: CASSEGGLGNQPQHF

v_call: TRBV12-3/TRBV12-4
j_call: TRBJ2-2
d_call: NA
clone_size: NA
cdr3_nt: TGTGCCAGCAGTCTAACAGATGCCGGGGAGCTGTTTTTT
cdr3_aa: CASSLTDAGELFF

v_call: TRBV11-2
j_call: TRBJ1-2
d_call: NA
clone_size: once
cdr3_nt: TGTGCCAGCAGCTTTAGGGACTATGGCTACACCTTC
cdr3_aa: CASSFRDYGYTF

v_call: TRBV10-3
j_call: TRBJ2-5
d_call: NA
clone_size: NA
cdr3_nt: TGTGCCATCAGTGAGCCCAGTCGTAGGGGGGAGACCCAGTACTTC
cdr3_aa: CAISEPSRRGETQYF

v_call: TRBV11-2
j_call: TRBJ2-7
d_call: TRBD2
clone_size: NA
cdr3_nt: TGTGCCAGCAGCTTAGGGTTTCTCGGGACTAGCGTCTACGAGCAGTACTTC
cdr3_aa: CASSLGFLGTSVYEQYF

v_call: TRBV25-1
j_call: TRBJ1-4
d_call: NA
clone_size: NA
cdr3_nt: TGTGCCAGCAGTGAAGGCGGGGTTGAAAAACTGTTTTTT
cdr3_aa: CASSEGGVEKLFF

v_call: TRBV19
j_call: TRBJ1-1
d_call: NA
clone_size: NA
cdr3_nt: TGTGCCAGTTATTGGGCAGGGGAGACCACTGAAGCTTTCTTT
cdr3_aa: CASYWAGETTEAFF

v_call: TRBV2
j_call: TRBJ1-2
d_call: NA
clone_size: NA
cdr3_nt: TGTGCCAGCAGCCGGGTTCGGACAGAAAATGGCTACACCTTC
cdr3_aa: CASSRVRTENGYTF

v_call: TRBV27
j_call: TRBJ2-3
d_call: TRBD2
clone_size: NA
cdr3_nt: TGTGCCAGCAGTTTCCGGACTAGTGGGGGCACAGATACGCAGTATTTT
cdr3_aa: CASSFRTSGGTDTQYF

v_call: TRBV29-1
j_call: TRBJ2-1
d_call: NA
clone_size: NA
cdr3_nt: TGCAGCGTTGGACAGGTTATTAACAATGAGCAGTTCTTC
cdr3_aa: CSVGQVINNEQFF